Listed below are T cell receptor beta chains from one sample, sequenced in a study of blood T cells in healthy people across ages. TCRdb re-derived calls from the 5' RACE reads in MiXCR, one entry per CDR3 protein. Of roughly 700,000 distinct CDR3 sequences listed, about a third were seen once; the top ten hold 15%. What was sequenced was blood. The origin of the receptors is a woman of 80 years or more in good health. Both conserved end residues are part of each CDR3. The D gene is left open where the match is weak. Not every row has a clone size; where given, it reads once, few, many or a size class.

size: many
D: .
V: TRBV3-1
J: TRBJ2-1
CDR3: CASSLGAGANEQFF
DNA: TGTGCCAGCAGCCTGGGCGCAGGGGCGAATGAGCAGTTCTTC

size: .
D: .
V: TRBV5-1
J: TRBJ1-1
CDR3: CASSLEVGTGTEAFF
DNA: TGCGCCAGCAGCTTGGAGGTGGGCACGGGCACTGAAGCTTTCTTT

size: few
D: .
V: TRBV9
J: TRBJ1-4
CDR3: CASSVTPGRSEKLFF
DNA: TGTGCCAGCAGCGTAACTCCAGGGCGAAGTGAAAAACTGTTTTTT

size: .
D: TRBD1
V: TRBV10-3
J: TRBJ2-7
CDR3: CAISPRDRVVYEQYF
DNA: TGTGCCATCAGCCCCCGGGACAGGGTGGTGTACGAGCAGTACTTC

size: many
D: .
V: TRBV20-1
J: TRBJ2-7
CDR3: CSARASRGVAYEQYF
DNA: TGCAGTGCTAGAGCGTCGAGAGGGGTGGCCTACGAGCAGTACTTC

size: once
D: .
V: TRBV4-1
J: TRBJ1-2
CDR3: CASSQGLTNYGYTF
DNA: TGCGCCAGCAGCCAGGGGTTGACTAACTATGGCTACACCTTC

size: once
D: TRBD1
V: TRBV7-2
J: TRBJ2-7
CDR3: CASTFTGVSYEQYF
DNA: TGTGCCAGCACCTTCACAGGGGTGTCCTACGAGCAGTACTTC

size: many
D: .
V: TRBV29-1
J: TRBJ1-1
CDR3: CSVEVAFGDTEAFF
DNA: TGCAGCGTTGAAGTAGCTTTCGGGGACACTGAAGCTTTCTTT

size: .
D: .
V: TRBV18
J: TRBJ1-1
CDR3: CASSPDAEAFF
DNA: TGTGCCAGCTCCCCTGACGCTGAAGCTTTCTTT

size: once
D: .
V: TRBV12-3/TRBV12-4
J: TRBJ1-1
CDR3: CASSWGGPPVNTEAFF
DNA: TGTGCCAGCAGTTGGGGAGGACCTCCGGTGAACACTGAAGCTTTCTTT

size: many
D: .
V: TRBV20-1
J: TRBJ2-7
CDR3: CSARGEGGYEQYF
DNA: TGCAGTGCTAGAGGGGAAGGGGGCTACGAGCAGTACTTC

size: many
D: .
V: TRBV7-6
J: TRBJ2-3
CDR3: CASSPLEAGTPTDTQYF
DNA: TGTGCCAGCAGCCCCCTCGAGGCAGGGACCCCCACAGATACGCAGTATTTT

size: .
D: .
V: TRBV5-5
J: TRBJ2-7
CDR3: CASSLDPGNYEQYF
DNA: TGTGCCAGCAGCTTGGACCCCGGGAACTACGAGCAGTACTTC